This T cell receptor beta chain comes out of a study of blood T cell repertoires in COVID-19. About the study: The United States, Italy and Spain supplied acute and convalescent COVID-19 samples. From T cells, B-cell-depleted T cells, or PBMCs came the material, which was cDNA or gDNA.

Authors' methods: Researchers report that nucleated cell counts were estimated from reference gene primer amplification. TCRdb's table, derived via immunoSEQ multiplex PCR, lists solely in-frame clones and lacks some. That table supplies the V and J calls and clone size; D and trimming were determined from the DNA. The top ten clones hold around 2.4% of a sample with about 210,000 clones, 84% of them seen once. The germline V gene has CDR1 MRHNA and CDR2 SNTAGT. The V end was cut by 0 bases, the J end by 4 bases, with 17 bases between. The CDR3 extends over 17 amino acids. Material: peripheral blood. This receptor was taken from a man aged 40-49 years who had recovered from COVID-19. The gene calls are TRBV6-4 and TRBJ2-3, with no clear D. Here the CDR3 DNA reads TGTGCCAGCAGTGACTCGAGCTTCCCTAGTGAGCCAGATACGCAGTATTTT. Residues: CASSDSSFPSEPDTQYF.